This TCR beta chain was sequenced in a study of blood T cell repertoires in COVID-19. Study in general: PBMCs, B-cell-depleted T cells, or T cells were the source of the cDNA or gDNA that made up the material.

Enrollees, about 18 to 89 years old, lived in some 24 US areas. Recovery among Cohort 3 donors was established by two negative PCRs, clearance, or symptom resolution. Measured with immunoSEQ multiplex PCR; TCRdb has only the in-frame clones, and not every one. The top ten hold approximately 12% of the sample, which has 150,000 to 200,000 clones, around four fifths seen once. CDR1 and CDR2 (germline): LNHDA, SQIVND (reference sequence). V was cut by 3 bases and J by 9 bases, with 12 bases left in between. There are 14 residues in the CDR3. This chain uses TRBV19 with TRBJ1-6; D is possibly TRBD1 (5 bases). Sequenced: PBMCs or T cells enriched from blood (not recorded which). This TCR was recovered from a woman between 55 and 75 years old who had recovered from COVID-19. The CDR3, as DNA: TGTGCCAGTAGTATCCGACAGCAGACTTCACCCCTCCACTTT. It codes for CASSIRQQTSPLHF.